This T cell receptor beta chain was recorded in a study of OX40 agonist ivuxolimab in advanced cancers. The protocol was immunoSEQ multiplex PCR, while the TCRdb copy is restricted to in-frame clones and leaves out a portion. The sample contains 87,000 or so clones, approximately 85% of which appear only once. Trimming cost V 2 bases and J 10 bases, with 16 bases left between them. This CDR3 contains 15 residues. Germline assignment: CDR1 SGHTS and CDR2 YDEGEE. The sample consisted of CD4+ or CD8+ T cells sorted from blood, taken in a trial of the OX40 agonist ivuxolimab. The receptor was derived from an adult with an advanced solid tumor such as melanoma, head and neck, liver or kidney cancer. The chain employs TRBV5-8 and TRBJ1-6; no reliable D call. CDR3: CASSFTLEFGSPLHF. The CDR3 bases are TGTGCCAGCAGCTTCACGTTAGAGTTCGGATCACCCCTCCACTTT.